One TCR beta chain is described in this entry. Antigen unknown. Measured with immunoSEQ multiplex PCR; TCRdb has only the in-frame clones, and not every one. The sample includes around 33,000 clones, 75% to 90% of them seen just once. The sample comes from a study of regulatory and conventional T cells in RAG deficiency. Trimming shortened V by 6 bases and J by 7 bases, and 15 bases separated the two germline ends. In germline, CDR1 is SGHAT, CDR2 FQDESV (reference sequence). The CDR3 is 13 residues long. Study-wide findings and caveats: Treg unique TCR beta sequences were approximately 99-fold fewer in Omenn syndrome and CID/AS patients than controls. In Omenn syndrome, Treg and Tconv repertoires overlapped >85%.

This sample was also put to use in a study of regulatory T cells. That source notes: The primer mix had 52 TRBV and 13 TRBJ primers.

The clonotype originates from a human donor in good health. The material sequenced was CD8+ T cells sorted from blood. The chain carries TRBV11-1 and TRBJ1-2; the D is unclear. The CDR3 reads CASSLGARGGYTF. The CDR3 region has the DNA TGTGCCAGCAGTCTCGGAGCCCGTGGTGGCTACACCTTC.